This TCR beta chain derives from a study of patients and donors after allogeneic stem cell transplantation. V was cut by 1 base and J by 5 bases, with 11 bases left in between. Per the germline V gene, CDR1 is MGHDK and CDR2 is SYGVNS. This CDR3 spans 15 amino acids. TCRdb redid the calling of the RT-PCR reads with MiXCR, one entry per CDR3 protein. This repertoire shows 400,000 to 450,000 distinct CDR3 sequences, approximately 16% found once; its top ten account for less than 8%. This clonotype came up a few times. The J gene is TRBJ2-2, the V gene TRBV25-1; possible D gene TRBD2, 5 bases. Sequenced material: blood, either unsorted or a sorted T cell fraction (not recorded which). This TCR derives from a human donor who was either an allogeneic HSCT recipient or a stem cell or donor lymphocyte infusion donor (not recorded which). It is not recorded whose cells these are; they may come from a transplant donor. CDR3 loop: CASSELRVGTGELFF. As DNA, the CDR3 is TGTGCCAGCAGTGAATTGAGGGTGGGGACCGGGGAGCTGTTTTTT.